Below, 32 T cell receptor beta chains from the same sample are listed, as sequenced in a study of cytomegalovirus exposure and HLA in healthy donors. Amplification used 60 Vbeta primers and 13 Jbeta primers. Assay: immunoSEQ multiplex PCR; the TCRdb copy retains only in-frame clones and omits some. The data show 110,000 to 150,000 clones, 80% seen once. Sequences were obtained from PBMCs. These receptors were taken from a middle-aged man in good health and CMV-seronegative.

The rearrangement links TRBV25-1 to TRBJ2-1; 13 positions agree with TRBD2. There are 17 residues in the CDR3. V trimming: 2 bases; J trimming: 4 bases; junction bases outside the gene matches: 5. Germline CDR1 MGHDK, CDR2 SYGVNS. CDR3 coding DNA: TGTGCCAGCAGTGAAGCGGGACTAGCGGGGAGGTACAATGAGCAGTTCTTC. Amino acid sequence: CASSEAGLAGRYNEQFF. The whole variable domain, filled in from reference TRBV25-1 and TRBJ2-1, reads EADIYQTPRYLVIGTGKKITLECSQTMGHDKMYWYQQDPGMELHLIHYSYGVNSTEKGDLSSESTVSRIRTEHFPLTLESARPSHTSQYLCASSEAGLAGRYNEQFFGPGTRLTVL.

The chain uses TRBV5-1 and TRBJ2-5, with D possibly being TRBD2 (5 bases). CDR1 and CDR2 from the germline V gene are SGHRS and YFSETQ. V lost 4 bases and J lost 1, with 11 bases in between. This CDR3 has 14 amino acids. CDR3 sequence reads: CASSPGLVQETQYF. CDR3 DNA: TGCGCCAGCAGCCCCGGACTGGTCCAAGAGACCCAGTACTTC.

This chain uses TRBV5-4 with TRBJ2-3; 7 bases line up with TRBD1. This CDR3 has 15 residues. J lost 0 bases, V lost 5 bases, and 6 bases had no gene match. CDR1 and CDR2 (germline): SGHNT, YYREEE (reference sequence). CDR3 nucleotides: TGTGCCAGCAGAACAACGACAGGGAGCACAGATACGCAGTATTTT. Protein product: CASRTTTGSTDTQYF.

The table lists this clone with a count of one. The chain links TRBV7-9 to TRBJ2-7, with 7 positions matching TRBD1. Trimming took 5 bases from V and 1 from J; bases not matched to a gene: 5. CDR3 length: 14 amino acids. Germline V gives CDR1 SEHNR, CDR2 FQNEAQ (reference sequence). CDR3 sequence reads: CASSLQGSSYEQYF. The DNA for the CDR3 is TGTGCCAGCAGCCTACAGGGGTCTTCCTACGAGCAGTACTTC.

This CDR3 reads CASGNSIAHEQFF. The CDR3, as DNA: TGTGCGAGCGGTAATAGTATTGCTCATGAGCAGTTCTTC. The chain uses TRBV28 and TRBJ2-1, with D possibly TRBD2 on 5 matching bases. CDR3 length: 13 amino acids. The germline CDR1 and CDR2 sequences are MDHEN and SYDVKM.

This chain connects TRBV2 to TRBJ2-3, with TRBD2 matching 9 bases. The CDR3 sequence is 15 residues long. Looked up from germline, CDR1 is SNHLY and CDR2 is FYNNEI. V shed 8 bases, J shed 1 base, and the junction held 7 bases outside the gene matches. As DNA, the CDR3 is TGTGCCAGCGGGGGCCAGCGGGGGGGCACAGATACGCAGTATTTT. Translation: CASGGQRGGTDTQYF.

V gene TRBV5-4 combines with J gene TRBJ2-7, with D unclear. The CDR3 is 13 amino acids. The V end was cut by 4 bases, the J end by 4 bases, with 12 bases between. Germline-derived CDR1 and CDR2 are SGHNT and YYREEE (reference sequence). The CDR3 region has the DNA TGTGCCAGCAGCCCTCGGGTCGGTTACGAGCAGTACTTC. It specifies CASSPRVGYEQYF. The complete variable domain, with remaining parts taken from reference TRBV5-4 and TRBJ2-7, reads ETGVTQSPTHLIKTRGQQVTLRCSSQSGHNTVSWYQQALGQGPQFIFQYYREEENGRGNFPPRFSGLQFPNYSSELNVNALELDDSALYLCASSPRVGYEQYFGPGTRLTVT.

The V gene is TRBV6-1, the J gene TRBJ2-5; maybe TRBD1 (6 bases). The CDR3 is made up of 13 amino acids. CDR1 MNHNS and CDR2 SASEGT come from the germline V gene. Trimming took off 7 bases at V and 0 bases at J, with 9 bases between the two ends. DNA for the CDR3: TGTGCCAGCATGTACAGGGACCAAGAGACCCAGTACTTC. Residues: CASMYRDQETQYF.

The chain is built from TRBV19 and TRBJ2-5; D uncertain. The ends were cut back, 2 bases at V and 1 base at J, with 5 bases in the middle. Germline V gene data show CDR1 as LNHDA and CDR2 as SQIVND (reference sequence). The CDR3 runs 13 residues. The CDR3 DNA sequence: TGTGCCAGTAGTATACTAGGCCAAGAGACCCAGTACTTC. Translation gives CASSILGQETQYF.

V gene TRBV11-2 combines with J gene TRBJ1-1; 7 nucleotides agree with TRBD1. The V gene end was trimmed by 5 bases and the J gene end by 3 bases; junction bases not matched to a gene: 3. Germline values: CDR1 SGHAT, CDR2 FQNNGV. The CDR3 contains 13 residues. For the CDR3, the DNA is TGTGCCAGCAGCCGTACAGGGGACACTGAAGCTTTCTTT. Amino acids: CASSRTGDTEAFF.

J is TRBJ1-2 and V is TRBV7-9; 9 nucleotides align to TRBD1. Germline trimming cut 5 bases from V and 8 bases from J; bases unmatched to any gene: 9. The germline V gene encodes CDR1 SEHNR and CDR2 FQNEAQ (reference sequence). This CDR3 has 14 residues. CDR3 coding DNA: TGTGCCAGCAGCGGGACAGGGAGAACTTTGGGCTACACCTTC. Protein sequence: CASSGTGRTLGYTF.

The V gene is TRBV10-1, the J gene TRBJ2-2; 9 bases are shared with TRBD1. The CDR3 totals 11 residues. The V segment lost 11 bases and the J segment 13 bases; nucleotides outside the gene matches: 8. Germline CDR1 reads WNHNN; CDR2 reads SYGVQD (reference sequence). The CDR3 region has the DNA TGCGCCTCCAGGGGACAGGGTCGGCTGTTTTTT. The encoded protein is CASRGQGRLFF.

The rearrangement joins TRBV30 to TRBJ2-7; 9 nucleotides line up with TRBD1. There are 17 residues in the CDR3. Trimming at V came to 2 bases and at J to 0 bases, leaving 11 bases not matched to a gene. The germline gives CDR1 GTSNPN, CDR2 SVGIG (reference sequence). The chain's CDR3 is CAWSNDRGEYTSYEQYF. The CDR3 DNA reads TGTGCCTGGAGTAATGACAGGGGGGAGTATACCTCCTACGAGCAGTACTTC. The entire variable domain, with the rest obtained from reference TRBV30 and TRBJ2-7, is as follows: SQTIHQWPATLVQPVGSPLSLECTVEGTSNPNLYWYRQAAGRGLQLLFYSVGIGQISSEVPQNLSASRPQDRQFILSSKKLLLSDSGFYLCAWSNDRGEYTSYEQYFGPGTRLTVT.

The V gene is TRBV11-2, the J gene TRBJ2-1, with D uncertain. V was clipped by 4 bases and J by 0 bases, with 10 bases between them. CDR1 and CDR2 from the germline V gene are SGHAT and FQNNGV. The CDR3 consists of 15 residues. The CDR3: CASSYTVSSYNEQFF. The CDR3 coding sequence is TGTGCCAGCAGCTATACAGTGAGCTCCTACAATGAGCAGTTCTTC.

CDR3 in amino acids: CASSESGVFNTEAFF. The DNA of the CDR3 is TGTGCCAGCAGTGAATCCGGGGTTTTTAACACTGAAGCTTTCTTT. V gene TRBV25-1 combines with J gene TRBJ1-1; D gene unclear. The V end was cut by 1 base, the J end by 2 bases, with 11 bases between. Germline-derived CDR1 and CDR2 are MGHDK and SYGVNS. This CDR3 has 15 residues.

This chain connects TRBV7-2 to TRBJ1-2; D gene ambiguous. Germline V CDR1 and CDR2: SGHTA, FQGNSA. V dropped 5 bases and J dropped 1 base, with 5 bases sitting between them. The CDR3 has 12 residues. Here the CDR3 reads CASSIFNYGYTF. The CDR3 bases are TGTGCCAGCAGCATATTTAACTATGGCTACACCTTC.

The J gene is TRBJ2-7, the V gene TRBV5-1; 7 bases map to TRBD1. The CDR3 extends over 15 amino acids. CDR1 and CDR2 from the germline V gene are SGHRS and YFSETQ. Unmatched junction bases numbered 10, after V lost 4 bases and J lost 3 bases. CDR3 amino acids: CASSPVGGQYYEQYF. CDR3 coding DNA: TGCGCCAGCAGCCCCGTAGGGGGACAGTACTACGAGCAGTACTTC.

The chain joins TRBV28 to TRBJ2-5, with TRBD1 matching 9 bases. With V trimmed by 3 bases and J by 1 base, 3 bases remained unmatched. CDR1 is MDHEN and CDR2 is SYDVKM in the germline V gene. CDR3 length: 15 residues. DNA for the CDR3: TGTGCCAGCAGTTTCGGGGACAGGGTCCAAGAGACCCAGTACTTC. Amino acid sequence: CASSFGDRVQETQYF.

The chain uses TRBV4-1 and TRBJ2-5, with D tentatively TRBD1 (5 bases). CDR1 and CDR2 from the germline V gene are MGHRA and YSYEKL. The CDR3 consists of 16 residues. V lost 3 bases to trimming and J lost 2 bases, with 16 bases between them. CDR3 protein: CASSHQRGAQQETQYF. In DNA form, the CDR3 reads TGCGCCAGCAGCCACCAAAGGGGCGCGCAACAAGAGACCCAGTACTTC.

The chain recombines TRBV15 with TRBJ2-3, with 10 bases aligning to TRBD2. Germline V gives CDR1 LNHNV, CDR2 YYDKDF (reference sequence). The CDR3 contains 16 residues. Trimming removed 4 bases from V and 2 bases from J; junction bases left unmatched: 6. CDR3 DNA sequence: TGTGCCACCAGCACTGCTAGCGGGGGCTTCACAGATACGCAGTATTTT. Translating it yields CATSTASGGFTDTQYF.

The CDR3 DNA is TGTGCCAGCAGCCCCGACAGGGGTAATCAGCCCCAGCATTTT. It translates to CASSPDRGNQPQHF. The chain employs TRBV28 and TRBJ1-5, with 8 nucleotides matching TRBD1. Trimming cost V 6 bases and J 4 bases; bases outside gene matches: 5. The CDR3 length is 14 residues. Per the germline V gene, CDR1 is MDHEN and CDR2 is SYDVKM.

Points on this clone: The same CDR3 arises from other DNA sequences in this sample as well. The chain couples TRBV11-2 to TRBJ1-1; D not certain. Trimming took off 0 bases at V and 2 bases at J, with 4 bases between the two ends. The CDR3 has 13 residues. Germline assignment: CDR1 SGHAT and CDR2 FQNNGV. The CDR3: CASSLDVNTEAFF. The CDR3 DNA follows: TGTGCCAGCAGCTTAGACGTAAACACTGAAGCTTTCTTT.

This chain joins TRBV4-3 and TRBJ1-6; D unclear. The CDR3 has 14 residues. From germline, CDR1 is LGHNA and CDR2 YSLEER. Deletions cut 7 bases from V and 0 bases from J, with 7 bases between. CDR3 nucleotides: TGCGCCAGCACAAAGAGCTCCTATAATTCACCCCTCCACTTT. This translates into CASTKSSYNSPLHF.

This clone was detected only a few times. The V gene is TRBV28, the J gene TRBJ2-3; 7 bases are shared with TRBD1. Germline V gene lookup returns CDR1 MDHEN and CDR2 SYDVKM. The CDR3 totals 17 residues. The V gene end was trimmed by 6 bases and the J gene end by 0 bases; junction bases not matched to a gene: 12. The CDR3 region is CASRGNSQGFSTDTQYF. The CDR3 nucleotides read TGTGCCAGCAGGGGGAACTCACAGGGGTTTAGCACAGATACGCAGTATTTT.

This chain joins TRBV27 and TRBJ2-2; 8 bases are shared with TRBD1. This CDR3 contains 16 residues. The V gene's germline CDR1 is MNHEY and CDR2 SMNVEV (reference sequence). V was clipped by 7 bases and J by 0 bases; unmatched bases: 7. This CDR3 reads CASTPQDRANTGELFF. In DNA form, the CDR3 reads TGTGCCAGCACCCCACAGGACAGGGCGAACACCGGGGAGCTGTTTTTT.

The chain has TRBV5-6 and TRBJ1-4, with D unresolved. From germline, CDR1 is SGHDT and CDR2 YYEEEE. Trimming took off 4 bases at V and 3 bases at J, with 16 bases between the two ends. The CDR3 is made up of 16 amino acids. CDR3 sequence reads: CASSAASGFANEKLFF. CDR3 in DNA: TGTGCCAGCAGCGCCGCTTCGGGGTTTGCTAATGAAAAACTGTTTTTT.

J is TRBJ2-7 and V is TRBV28, with TRBD2 as a possible D gene (6 bases). This CDR3 spans 15 amino acids. V was cut by 6 bases and J by 2 bases, with 17 bases left in between. Germline CDR1 and CDR2: MDHEN and SYDVKM. This CDR3 reads CASSPGGGYAYEQYF. Written as DNA, the CDR3 is TGTGCCAGCAGCCCGGGTGGGGGGTATGCCTACGAGCAGTACTTC.

This clone has just one count. The conserved phenylalanine or tryptophan is not found at the CDR3 terminus, so this likely reflects a read error. The CDR3: CASRVPNIGGYTL. The CDR3 DNA is TGTGCCAGCAGAGTCCCGAACATAGGGGGCTACACCCTC. This sequence joins TRBV6-5 and TRBJ1-2; no reliable D call. CDR1 and CDR2 (germline): MNHEY, SVGAGI. V was cut by 6 bases and J by 8 bases, with 16 bases left in between. CDR3 length: 13 amino acids.

The rearrangement joins TRBV18 to TRBJ2-7; unclear D gene. Germline loops: CDR1 KGHSH, CDR2 LQKENI. CDR3 length: 16 residues. Trimming cost V 1 base and J 0 bases, with 13 bases left between them. The CDR3 here is CASSPQESKSSYEQYF. The CDR3 DNA is TGTGCCAGCTCACCACAGGAGTCAAAGAGCTCCTACGAGCAGTACTTC.

V gene TRBV7-2 combines with J gene TRBJ1-6; 10 bases line up with TRBD1. The CDR3 is made up of 14 amino acids. Germline CDR1 and CDR2: SGHTA and FQGNSA. Trimming cost V 4 bases and J 10 bases; bases outside gene matches: 4. The CDR3 bases are TGTGCCAGCAGCTCCCGGGACAGGGGCTCACCCCTCCACTTT. Its translation is CASSSRDRGSPLHF.

This chain uses TRBV5-1 with TRBJ1-4; 7 nucleotides align to TRBD1. The CDR3 sequence is 17 residues long. V lost 4 bases, J lost 0 bases, and 9 bases stayed unmatched. Germline V gene lookup returns CDR1 SGHRS and CDR2 YFSETQ. Written as DNA, the CDR3 is TGCGCCAGCAGCCCGGGACAGCCTTCTGCAACTAATGAAAAACTGTTTTTT. Translating gives CASSPGQPSATNEKLFF. The variable domain in full, completed from reference TRBV5-1 and TRBJ1-4, reads KAGVTQTPRYLIKTRGQQVTLSCSPISGHRSVSWYQQTPGQGLQFLFEYFSETQRNKGNFPGRFSGRQFSNSRSEMNVSTLELGDSALYLCASSPGQPSATNEKLFFGSGTQLSVL.

This chain connects TRBV27 to TRBJ1-1, with TRBD1 matching over 9 bases. The CDR3 contains 18 residues. Trimming cost V 2 bases and J 0 bases; bases outside gene matches: 10. Germline assignment: CDR1 MNHEY and CDR2 SMNVEV (reference sequence). CDR3 amino acids: CASSLEGQGLNLNTEAFF. The DNA for the CDR3 is TGTGCCAGCAGTTTAGAGGGACAGGGCCTAAACTTGAACACTGAAGCTTTCTTT.